The 27 T cell receptor beta chains in this list originate from one sample, sequenced in a study of cytomegalovirus exposure and HLA in healthy donors. PCR amplification relied on 60 Vbeta primers (plus 13 Jbeta primers). TCRdb's table, derived via immunoSEQ multiplex PCR, lists solely in-frame clones and lacks some. The profile shows about 110,000 clones, around 80% of them singletons. Sequencing was performed on PBMCs. The receptors shown here come from a woman between 50 and 59 years old in good health and CMV-seropositive.

The chain couples TRBV18 to TRBJ1-5, with TRBD1 as a possible D gene (5 bases). The CDR3 spans 14 residues. Germline CDR1 KGHSH, CDR2 LQKENI. Trimming stripped 1 base from V and 3 bases from J, with 7 bases between. CDR3 sequence (DNA): TGTGCCAGCTCACCACTGACAGCCAATCAGCCCCAGCATTTT. Translation: CASSPLTANQPQHF.

The V gene is TRBV9, the J gene TRBJ2-7, with D possibly TRBD1 on 5 matching bases. CDR3 size: 15 residues. V lost 1 base and J 0 bases, leaving 11 bases between the germline ends. CDR1 SGDLS and CDR2 YYNGEE come from the germline V gene. The CDR3 spells CASSVTDSSSYEQYF. As DNA, the CDR3 is TGTGCCAGCAGCGTAACCGACAGTTCCTCCTACGAGCAGTACTTC.

The chain combines TRBV7-2 with TRBJ2-2; 11 bases are shared with TRBD2. The CDR3 runs 16 residues. The V gene end was trimmed by 5 bases and the J gene end by 4 bases; junction bases not matched to a gene: 6. Germline CDR1 and CDR2: SGHTA and FQGNSA. The CDR3 here is CASSPYSGGATGELFF. In nucleotides, the CDR3 is TGTGCCAGCAGCCCTTATAGCGGGGGGGCCACCGGGGAGCTGTTTTTT.

This sequence joins TRBV5-6 and TRBJ1-4; 8 bases match TRBD1. V shed 6 bases, J shed 7 bases, and the junction held 11 bases outside the gene matches. Germline-derived CDR1 and CDR2 are SGHDT and YYEEEE. This CDR3 is built from 15 residues. CDR3 nucleotides: TGTGCCAGCACCTTCAGGACAGGGCAGGGTGAAAAACTGTTTTTT. Its translation: CASTFRTGQGEKLFF.

The V gene is TRBV2, the J gene TRBJ1-1; 7 nucleotides agree with TRBD1. CDR3 length: 13 amino acids. After removal of 6 bases from V and 4 bases from J, the junction contained 5 bases not matched to a gene. Germline assignment: CDR1 SNHLY and CDR2 FYNNEI. The CDR3 region is CASRYRGGTEAFF. DNA for the CDR3: TGTGCCAGCAGATACAGGGGCGGCACTGAAGCTTTCTTT.

The chain joins TRBV11-3 to TRBJ2-3, with D possibly TRBD2 on 5 matching bases. The CDR3 runs to 14 residues. Germline V CDR1 and CDR2: SGHNT, YENEEA. Trimming pared 3 bases from V and 3 bases from J, leaving 10 bases between. The CDR3 sequence is CASSLSGSTDTQYF. CDR3 DNA: TGTGCCAGCAGCTTGTCGGGGTCGACAGATACGCAGTATTTT. Full variable domain (missing parts from reference TRBV11-3 and TRBJ2-3): EAGVVQSPRYKIIEKKQPVAFWCNPISGHNTLYWYLQNLGQGPELLIRYENEEAVDDSQLPKDRFSAERLKGVDSTLKIQPAELGDSAVYLCASSLSGSTDTQYFGPGTRLTVL.

V and J are TRBV5-1 and TRBJ1-4, with D tentatively TRBD1 (5 bases). This CDR3 spans 14 amino acids. Germline CDR1 reads SGHRS; CDR2 reads YFSETQ. Trimming cost V 0 bases and J 8 bases, with 11 bases left between them. The DNA of the CDR3 is TGCGCCAGCAGCTTGGGACAGCCCAAGGAAAAACTGTTTTTT. As protein: CASSLGQPKEKLFF.

On this clone itself: An end of the junction differs from the germline gene, which may be a read error. V is TRBV5-1 and J is TRBJ2-5; tentatively, D is TRBD1 or TRBD2 (5 bases each). Germline CDR1 SGHRS, CDR2 YFSETQ. The CDR3 runs 13 residues. The CDR3 region has the DNA TGCGCTAGCAGCTTGGGACGGGAAGAGACCCAGTACTTC. It encodes CASSLGREETQYF.

The chain is built from TRBV20-1 and TRBJ1-5; D is unresolved. V was cut by 3 bases and J by 11 bases, with 11 bases left in between. This CDR3 has 11 residues. Per germline, CDR1 DFQATT and CDR2 SNEGSKA (reference sequence). In nucleotides, the CDR3 is TGCAGTGCTAGTCCGCAGGTGGCCCAGCATTTT. It codes for CSASPQVAQHF.

This clone was counted a few times. This chain joins TRBV10-3 and TRBJ2-5, with TRBD2 as a possible D gene (7 bases). Trimming left V 2 bases short and J 5 bases short, with 18 bases between. The CDR3 runs 16 residues. CDR1 and CDR2 (germline): ENHRY, SYGVKD. CDR3 nucleotides: TGTGCCATCAGTGAGGCGGGGGCCCTGGGAGGGGAGACCCAGTACTTC. Protein sequence: CAISEAGALGGETQYF.

The CDR3 DNA sequence: TGTGCCAGCAGCTTCGGACAGGGCTATCAGCCCCAGCATTTT. This gives the protein CASSFGQGYQPQHF. V is TRBV5-8 and J is TRBJ1-5; TRBD1 matches 8 bases. Germline CDR1 reads SGHTS; CDR2 reads YDEGEE. This CDR3 contains 14 residues. With 2 bases clipped from V and 5 bases from J, the junction kept 3 bases outside the gene matches. Supplemented by reference TRBV5-8 and TRBJ1-5, the full variable domain reads EAGVTQSPTHLIKTRGQQATLRCSPISGHTSVYWYQQALGLGLQFLLWYDEGEERNRGNFPPRFSGRQFPNYSSELNVNALELEDSALYLCASSFGQGYQPQHFGDGTRLSIL.

There are a few counts of this clone. One end of the junction fails to match germline, which may point to a read error. The chain recombines TRBV25-1 with TRBJ1-1; the D is unclear. The germline CDR1 and CDR2 sequences are MGHDK and SYGVNS. The CDR3 is 13 residues long. In nucleotides, the CDR3 is TGTGCCAGCAGTGGTACAGTGAAAACTGAAGCTTTCTTT. Its protein is CASSGTVKTEAFF.

The rearrangement uses TRBV6-6 and TRBJ1-5; 8 bases map to TRBD1. The CDR3 is made up of 13 amino acids. Per germline, CDR1 MNHNY and CDR2 SVGAGI (reference sequence). V was pared by 4 bases and J by 7 bases, with 3 bases of the junction left unmatched. CDR3 DNA sequence: TGTGCCAGCAGTTCGGACAGGGTGCAGCCCCAGCATTTT. This codes for CASSSDRVQPQHF.

The V gene is TRBV15, the J gene TRBJ2-2; 8 nucleotides agree with TRBD2. Germline trimming cut 8 bases from V and 7 bases from J; bases unmatched to any gene: 12. CDR1 is LNHNV and CDR2 is YYDKDF in the germline V gene (reference sequence). This CDR3 has 15 residues. The chain's CDR3 is CATGVSGGFVGELFF. The CDR3 DNA follows: TGTGCCACCGGGGTCAGCGGGGGATTCGTCGGGGAGCTGTTTTTT.

Details on this clone: Other DNA sequences from this sample encode an identical CDR3 as well. This chain uses TRBV5-1 with TRBJ1-3; possible D gene TRBD1, 5 bases. V dropped 0 bases and J dropped 0 bases, with 7 bases sitting between them. The CDR3 totals 15 residues. Germline CDR1 is SGHRS and CDR2 is YFSETQ. In DNA, the CDR3 is TGCGCCAGCAGCTTGGACAGGAGCTCTGGAAACACCATATATTTT. Amino acid sequence: CASSLDRSSGNTIYF.

The chain recombines TRBV28 with TRBJ2-7, with 9 positions matching TRBD1. V dropped 7 bases and J dropped 7; count of bases not matched to a gene: 17. The length of the CDR3 is 16 residues. Germline CDR1 MDHEN, CDR2 SYDVKM. The CDR3 region has the DNA TGTGCCAGCAACTTAAGTTCCGGGACAGGGTTGCGGGAGCAGTACTTC. Translating gives CASNLSSGTGLREQYF.

This clone has just a few counts. The rearrangement joins TRBV5-6 to TRBJ1-5, with a possible D match to TRBD1 (5 bases). CDR3 size: 15 residues. The V end lost 2 bases, the J end lost 2 bases, and 11 bases lay between the germline ends. CDR1 is SGHDT and CDR2 is YYEEEE in the germline V gene. For the CDR3, the DNA is TGTGCCAGCAGCTTTGGGGGGAATGGCAATCAGCCCCAGCATTTT. This sequence encodes CASSFGGNGNQPQHF. Full variable domain (missing parts from reference TRBV5-6 and TRBJ1-5): DAGVTQSPTHLIKTRGQQVTLRCSPKSGHDTVSWYQQALGQGPQFIFQYYEEEERQRGNFPDRFSGHQFPNYSSELNVNALLLGDSALYLCASSFGGNGNQPQHFGDGTRLSIL.

CDR3 sequence: CASSGAKMDRLQETQYF. The CDR3 DNA reads TGCGCCAGCAGTGGGGCAAAAATGGACAGGCTCCAAGAGACCCAGTACTTC. The chain uses TRBV10-1 and TRBJ2-5, with 7 positions matching TRBD1. This CDR3 is 17 amino acids long. V shed 4 bases, J shed 1 base, and the junction held 12 bases outside the gene matches. The germline V gene has CDR1 WNHNN and CDR2 SYGVQD (reference sequence).

About this clone itself: This sample includes further DNA sequences coding for the same CDR3. The chain employs TRBV5-1 and TRBJ2-2, with 7 bases matching TRBD2. The CDR3 runs 16 residues. CDR1 and CDR2 (germline): SGHRS, YFSETQ. Trimming removed 3 bases from V and 1 base from J; junction bases left unmatched: 6. The CDR3 spells CASSSRLAGNTGELFF. CDR3 nucleotides: TGCGCCAGCAGCTCCAGGTTAGCGGGGAACACCGGGGAGCTGTTTTTT. Combining the CDR3 with reference TRBV5-1 and TRBJ2-2 gives the whole variable domain KAGVTQTPRYLIKTRGQQVTLSCSPISGHRSVSWYQQTPGQGLQFLFEYFSETQRNKGNFPGRFSGRQFSNSRSEMNVSTLELGDSALYLCASSSRLAGNTGELFFGEGSRLTVL.

This sequence joins TRBV28 and TRBJ1-5, with D possibly matching TRBD1 (6 bases). Trimming cost V 7 bases and J 5 bases, with 18 bases left between them. Germline CDR1 and CDR2: MDHEN and SYDVKM. The CDR3 is 15 amino acids. CDR3 residues: CASTTPGAWYQPQHF. CDR3 DNA: TGTGCCAGCACCACCCCAGGGGCCTGGTATCAGCCCCAGCATTTT.

This sequence joins TRBV10-3 and TRBJ2-1; weak D call: TRBD2 (5 bases). Trimming shortened V by 4 bases and J by 7 bases, and 11 bases separated the two germline ends. The CDR3 totals 13 residues. CDR1 and CDR2 (germline): ENHRY, SYGVKD. The CDR3 region has the DNA TGTGCCATCAGTGTCACACTAGAAAATGAGCAGTTCTTC. Its translation is CAISVTLENEQFF.

The chain has TRBV30 and TRBJ1-6, with D hard to call. V was clipped by 3 bases and J by 7 bases, with 10 bases between them. The germline V gene encodes CDR1 GTSNPN and CDR2 SVGIG (reference sequence). The CDR3 runs 13 residues. The CDR3 protein is CAWSWPRNSPLHF. Written as DNA, the CDR3 is TGTGCCTGGAGCTGGCCTCGAAATTCACCCCTCCACTTT.

This chain uses TRBV30 with TRBJ1-1, with 9 bases that match TRBD1. Germline-derived CDR1 and CDR2 are GTSNPN and SVGIG (reference sequence). This CDR3 comprises 15 residues. Trimming cost V 5 bases and J 4 bases; bases outside gene matches: 11. CDR3 sequence (DNA): TGTGCCTGGGGACTTTCTCGGACAGGGGTCACTGAAGCTTTCTTT. It translates to CAWGLSRTGVTEAFF.

The chain couples TRBV7-3 to TRBJ2-2, with a weak D call TRBD1 (5 bases). The germline V and J ends were trimmed by 5 bases and 1 base, with 8 bases remaining between them. The length of the CDR3 is 14 residues. From germline, CDR1 is SGHTA and CDR2 FQGTGA. CDR3 in DNA: TGTGCCAGCAGCCCAGGACAGAACACCGGGGAGCTGTTTTTT. It yields the protein CASSPGQNTGELFF.

The chain employs TRBV13 and TRBJ2-1; 8 bases are a match to TRBD2. Germline V CDR1 and CDR2: PRHDT, FYEKMQ (reference sequence). The length of the CDR3 is 16 residues. The junction had 8 bases not matched to a gene; V was cut back by 3 bases and J by 4 bases. The CDR3 nucleotides are TGTGCCAGCAGCTTTTTTTATGGCGGGGGGTACAATGAGCAGTTCTTC. This encodes CASSFFYGGGYNEQFF.

V is TRBV7-2 and J is TRBJ2-4, with 7 bases identical to TRBD1. The CDR3 covers 14 residues. V gave up 7 bases and J gave up 5 bases; unmatched junction bases: 8. The germline V gene encodes CDR1 SGHTA and CDR2 FQGNSA. The CDR3 nucleotides read TGTGCCAGCAAGGCAGGGGGAATCCAAAACATTCAGTACTTC. Protein: CASKAGGIQNIQYF.

The rearrangement links TRBV7-9 to TRBJ2-1; 11 bases agree with TRBD2. Trimming took 4 bases from V and 2 from J; bases not matched to a gene: 4. The CDR3 loop spans 16 amino acids. Per germline, CDR1 SEHNR and CDR2 FQNEAQ (reference sequence). The CDR3 nucleotides are TGTGCCAGCAGCTCATTAGCGGGGGGGACCTACAATGAGCAGTTCTTC. It translates to CASSSLAGGTYNEQFF.